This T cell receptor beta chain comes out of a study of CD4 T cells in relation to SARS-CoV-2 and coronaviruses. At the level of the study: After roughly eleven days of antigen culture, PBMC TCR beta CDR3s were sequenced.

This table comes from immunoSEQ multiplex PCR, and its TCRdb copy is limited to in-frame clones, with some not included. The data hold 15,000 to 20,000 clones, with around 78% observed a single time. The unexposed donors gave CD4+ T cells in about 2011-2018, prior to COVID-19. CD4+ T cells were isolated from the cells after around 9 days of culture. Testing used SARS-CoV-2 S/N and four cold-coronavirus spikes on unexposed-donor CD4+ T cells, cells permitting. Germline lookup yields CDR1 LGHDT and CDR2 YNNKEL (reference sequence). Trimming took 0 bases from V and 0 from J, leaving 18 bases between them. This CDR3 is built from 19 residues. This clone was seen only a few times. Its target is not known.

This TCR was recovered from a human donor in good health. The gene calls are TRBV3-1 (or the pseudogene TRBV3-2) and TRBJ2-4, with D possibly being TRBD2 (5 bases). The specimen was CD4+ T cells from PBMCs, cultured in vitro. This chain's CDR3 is CASSQEVGAVILAKNIQYF. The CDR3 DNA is TGTGCCAGCAGCCAAGAGGTGGGAGCCGTCATACTAGCCAAAAACATTCAGTACTTC.